Listed here is a single T cell receptor (beta chain). Its antigen is not yet known. Germline and junction disagree at one end, which may indicate a read error. Library preparation employed 5' RACE. Data came from a NextSeq 500. In the TCR library protocol, unique molecular identifiers were attached to individual cDNA molecules to correct for PCR bias and sequencing error. TCR alpha and beta chains were both sequenced, and the abundances of alpha and beta sequences in each sample were closely correlated with each other. The original methods were these. V gene, J gene and CDR3 annotation of TCR sequences was performed with Decombinator V4. TCRs were defined as expanded if a significant change between any two time points was detected under a Poisson model with p below 0.0001. TCR abundances were normalised to the total number of TCRs sequenced per sample and expressed as counts per million. VDJdb, accessed 1 November 2021, was searched for CMV, EBV and SARS-CoV-2 annotated TCRs, excluding TCRs annotated for multiple antigens. TCRdb cleaned the public reads at Q25 with fastp, built clones with MiXCR and kept in-frame beta chains. Rows matching on CDR3 protein sequence are summarized as one entry with the most common DNA and genes. TCRdb's processing, not the authors', yielded these V and J calls. The sample contains roughly 56,000 distinct CDR3 sequences, approximately 15% of them found a single time. The top ten hold about 4% of the sample.

A case-control design nested within a healthcare worker cohort in London, UK, was used, with weekly nasopharyngeal swab PCR tests and blood sampling performed. Healthcare workers were enrolled in the week of the UK lockdown, from 23 to 31 March 2020, and were followed every week for up to 16 weeks. The sample is drawn from a study of early T cells in non-severe SARS-CoV-2 infection (dated by TCRdb to the early 2020s). Broadly, across the study: Bulk RNA from unsorted whole blood was used for TCR sequencing, so alpha and beta chains could not be paired.

Points the paper makes about the study in general: Matching against VDJdb was skewed toward anti-spike CD8 responses, likely underestimated virus-specific expansions, and missed private and CD4 specificities.

The input for sequencing was whole blood, taken at baseline. The TCR sequence derives from an adult who was a healthcare worker with PCR-confirmed SARS-CoV-2 infection or an uninfected control (not recorded which).

The DNA sequence reads TGTGCCAACTCACTCGGCCCGGGTAGCTCCTACGAGCAGTACTTC. Translated, this gives CANSLGPGSSYEQYF. The chain employs TRBV18 and TRBJ2-7; a confident D gene designation cannot be given. From a lookup of the germline V gene, CDR1 and CDR2 are KGHSH and LQKENI. The CDR3 holds 15 amino acids from the cysteine to the phenylalanine. This entry keeps only the CDR3 DNA: 45 bases, framed from base 1.